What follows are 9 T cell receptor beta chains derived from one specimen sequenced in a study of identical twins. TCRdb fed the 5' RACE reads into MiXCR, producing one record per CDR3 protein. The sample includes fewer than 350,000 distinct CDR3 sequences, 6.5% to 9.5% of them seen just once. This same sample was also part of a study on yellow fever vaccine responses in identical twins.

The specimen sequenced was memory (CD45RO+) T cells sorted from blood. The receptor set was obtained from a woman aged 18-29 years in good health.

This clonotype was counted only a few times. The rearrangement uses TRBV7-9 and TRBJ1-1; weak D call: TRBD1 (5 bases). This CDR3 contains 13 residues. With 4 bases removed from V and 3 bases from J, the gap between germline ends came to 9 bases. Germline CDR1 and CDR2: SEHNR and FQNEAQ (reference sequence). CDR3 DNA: TGTGCCAGCAGCTGGGGGGGACACACTGAAGCTTTCTTT. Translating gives CASSWGGHTEAFF.

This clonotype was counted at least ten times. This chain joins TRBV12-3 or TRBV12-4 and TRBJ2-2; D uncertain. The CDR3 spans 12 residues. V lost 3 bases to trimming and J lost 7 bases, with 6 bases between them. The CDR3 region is CASSFSSGELFF. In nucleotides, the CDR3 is TGTGCCAGCAGTTTCAGTAGCGGGGAGCTGTTTTTT.

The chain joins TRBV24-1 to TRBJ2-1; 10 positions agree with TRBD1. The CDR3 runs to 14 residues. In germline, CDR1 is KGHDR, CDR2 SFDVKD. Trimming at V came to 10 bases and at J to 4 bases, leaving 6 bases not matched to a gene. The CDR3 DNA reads TGTGCCACAAGAGGGACAGGGGCATACAATGAGCAGTTCTTC. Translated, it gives CATRGTGAYNEQFF.

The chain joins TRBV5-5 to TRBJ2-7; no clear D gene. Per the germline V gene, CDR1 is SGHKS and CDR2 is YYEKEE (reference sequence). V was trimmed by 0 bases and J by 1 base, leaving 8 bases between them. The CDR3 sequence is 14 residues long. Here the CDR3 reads CASSLASRSYEQYV. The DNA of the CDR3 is TGTGCCAGCAGCTTGGCCAGCAGGTCCTACGAGCAGTACGTC.

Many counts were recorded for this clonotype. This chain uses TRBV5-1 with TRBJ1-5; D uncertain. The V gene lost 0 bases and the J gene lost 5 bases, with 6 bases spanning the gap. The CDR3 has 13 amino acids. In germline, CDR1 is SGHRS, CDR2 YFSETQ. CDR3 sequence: CASSLDGDQPQHF. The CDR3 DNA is TGCGCCAGCAGCTTGGATGGGGATCAGCCCCAGCATTTT.

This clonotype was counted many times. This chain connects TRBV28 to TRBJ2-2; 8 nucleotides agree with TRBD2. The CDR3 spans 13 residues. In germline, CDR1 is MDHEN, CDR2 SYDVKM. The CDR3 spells CAAGGGYTGELFF. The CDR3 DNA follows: TGTGCGGCCGGGGGGGGTTACACCGGGGAGCTGTTTTTT. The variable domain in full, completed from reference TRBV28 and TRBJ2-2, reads DVKVTQSSRYLVKRTGEKVFLECVQDMDHENMFWYRQDPGLGLRLIYFSYDVKMKEKGDIPEGYSVSREKKERFSLILESASTNQTSMYLCAAGGGYTGELFFGEGSRLTVL.

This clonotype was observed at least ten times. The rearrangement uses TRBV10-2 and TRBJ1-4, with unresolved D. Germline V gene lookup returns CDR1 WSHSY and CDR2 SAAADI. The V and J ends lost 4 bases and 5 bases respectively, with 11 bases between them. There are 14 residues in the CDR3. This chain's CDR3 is CASSVENTNEKLFF. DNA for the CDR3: TGCGCCAGCAGTGTCGAAAATACGAATGAAAAACTGTTTTTT.

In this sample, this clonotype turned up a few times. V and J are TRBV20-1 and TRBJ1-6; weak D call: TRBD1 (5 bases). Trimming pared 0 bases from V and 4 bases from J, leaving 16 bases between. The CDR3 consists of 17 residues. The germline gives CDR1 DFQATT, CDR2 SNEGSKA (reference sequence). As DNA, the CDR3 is TGCAGTGCTAGAGATACCCAGGGATGGTCTTATAATTCACCCCTCCACTTT. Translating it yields CSARDTQGWSYNSPLHF.

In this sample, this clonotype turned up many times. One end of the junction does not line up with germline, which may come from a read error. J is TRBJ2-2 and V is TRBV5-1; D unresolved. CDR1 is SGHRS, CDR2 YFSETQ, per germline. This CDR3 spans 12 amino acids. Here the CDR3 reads CASSFNTGELFF. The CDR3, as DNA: TGTGCCAGCAGCTTTAACACCGGGGAGCTGTTTTTT.